The TCR beta chain described here comes from a study of T cell repertoires in cytomegalovirus infection. Study-wide background: CMV infection and matching HLA type were both indicated by public TCR beta signatures.

Broader study findings: Frequencies of public TCR beta families were cumulated, and this identified carriers of CMV plus the relevant HLA.

TCRdb passed the reads through MiXCR, listing each CDR3 protein once. The sample lists about 460,000 distinct CDR3 sequences, approximately 10% occurring once. The CDR3 extends over 16 amino acids. V was cut by 5 bases and J by 7 bases, with 24 bases left in between. CDR1 is LNHNV and CDR2 is YYDKDF in the germline V gene (reference sequence). This clonotype was observed a handful of times. Its antigen is undetermined. Sequenced sample: PBMCs. The sequence derives from a human donor in good health (CMV status not recorded). Some clones in this sample may be carry-over from other donors' samples. J is TRBJ2-7 and V is TRBV15; D is undetermined. CDR3 residues: CATSVLPDPGMGEQYF. The CDR3 coding sequence is TGTGCCACCAGCGTCCTCCCGGACCCTGGTATGGGGGAGCAGTACTTC.